The entry below describes one T cell receptor beta chain. Naive CD8 cells lacked CD45RO and underwent positive selection for CCR7, leaving out terminally differentiated effector memory CD45RA+ cells. The sample belongs to a study of shared clonotypes between healthy human individuals. At the level of the study: Every donor yielded three CD4 naive, three CD4 memory, two CD8 naive and one CD8 memory plate.

Authors' analysis steps: ImmunoSEQ supplied junction-only sequences lacking quality scores, so filtering was different. The table came from immunoSEQ multiplex PCR; TCRdb's copy has only in-frame clones and leaves some out. The D gene and trimming were derived from the DNA, and the V and J assignments and clone size from that table. Of 760,000 or so clones in the sample, 95% to 97% were seen once. The CDR3 length is 16 residues. CDR1 and CDR2 from the germline V gene are MDHEN and SYDVKM. Trimming at V came to 6 bases and at J to 5 bases, leaving 13 bases not matched to a gene. The source of this sequence is a man aged 30 to 39 in good health. Material for sequencing was naive CD8+ T cells sorted from blood. The chain combines TRBV28 with TRBJ1-5; 7 positions match TRBD1. CDR3 sequence reads: CASSGRTGTVHQPQHF. For the CDR3, the DNA is TGTGCCAGCAGCGGGAGGACAGGAACGGTTCATCAGCCCCAGCATTTT.